The clone carrying this TCR beta chain was picked up one time. Its antigen is unidentified. This sample was included in a study of regulatory dendritic cells for organ transplantation. Sorted subsets were CFSE-labeled and cultured approximately 5 days with allogeneic dendritic cells. TCRdb's table, derived via immunoSEQ multiplex PCR, lists solely in-frame clones and lacks some. Among fewer than 6,000 clones, approximately 74% were seen once, and the ten largest hold roughly 19%. V shed 4 bases and J shed 2 bases, with 8 bases lying between them. The CDR3 is 14 amino acids. Germline V lookup: CDR1 SEHNR, CDR2 FQNEAQ (reference sequence).

This receptor was identified in a human donor in good health. The sequencing input was memory CD8+ T cells from blood cultured with regulatory dendritic cells. Sample subset: CD45RO+ memory T cells. The chain recombines TRBV7-9 with TRBJ1-4, with D unclear. CDR3 amino acids: CASSCKPTNEKLFF. Written as DNA, the CDR3 is TGTGCCAGCAGCTGTAAACCGACTAATGAAAAACTGTTTTTT.